A single TCR beta chain is shown here with its context. A read error may be the cause here, since a much bigger clone is one base away. In this CDR3 the conserved last residue, phenylalanine or tryptophan, is missing, so a read error is likely. The limits of the CDR3 on the DNA are not certain, so only TCRdb's listed CDR3 is given. Time point of the sample: newly diagnosed GD, antithyroid drugs for less than 3 months. PBMC-extracted RNA yielded the TCR library. These data originate in a study of regulatory T cells in long-lasting Graves disease. With termini counted, the CDR3 has 13 amino acids. Germline values: CDR1 SGHAT, CDR2 FQNNGV. CDR3 regions were amplified by Arm-PCR using iRepertoire HTBI primers to build TCR beta libraries. TCRdb reanalysed the multiplex PCR reads using MiXCR and keeps one entry per CDR3 protein. The data contain approximately 400,000 distinct CDR3 sequences, 10% to 15% of them singletons.

The same data also went into a second study, on T cells in Graves' hyperthyroidism and ophthalmopathy.

The specimen comprised peripheral blood mononuclear cells (PBMCs), sampled at new diagnosis, from a patient treated with antithyroid drugs. This chain joins TRBV11-2 and TRBJ2-1; the table's D call, TRBD1, has no DNA check behind it. The TCR was taken from a young woman with Graves disease. The CDR3 sequence: CASSFGGQGVLFL.